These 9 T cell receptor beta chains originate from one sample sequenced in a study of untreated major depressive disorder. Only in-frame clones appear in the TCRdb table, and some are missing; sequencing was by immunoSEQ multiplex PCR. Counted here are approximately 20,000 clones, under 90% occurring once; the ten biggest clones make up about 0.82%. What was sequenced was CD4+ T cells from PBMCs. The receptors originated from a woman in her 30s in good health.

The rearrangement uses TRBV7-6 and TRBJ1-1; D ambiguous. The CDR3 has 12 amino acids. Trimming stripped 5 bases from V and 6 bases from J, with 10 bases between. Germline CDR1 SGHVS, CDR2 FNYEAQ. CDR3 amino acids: CASSLLAAEAFF. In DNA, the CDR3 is TGTGCCAGCAGCCTCCTTGCCGCTGAAGCTTTCTTT.

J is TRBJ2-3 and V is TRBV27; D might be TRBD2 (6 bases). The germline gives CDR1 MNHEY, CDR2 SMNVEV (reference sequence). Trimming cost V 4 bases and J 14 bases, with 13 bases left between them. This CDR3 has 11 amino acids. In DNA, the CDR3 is TGTGCCAGCAGTTCCCGGGGAGGTCGGTATTTT. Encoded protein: CASSSRGGRYF.

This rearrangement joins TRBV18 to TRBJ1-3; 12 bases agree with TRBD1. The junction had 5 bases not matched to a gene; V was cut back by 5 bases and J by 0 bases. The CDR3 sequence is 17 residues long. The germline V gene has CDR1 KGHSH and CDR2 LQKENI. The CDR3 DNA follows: TGTGCCAGCTCAGCAGGGACAGGGGGCCCCTCTGGAAACACCATATATTTT. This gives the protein CASSAGTGGPSGNTIYF.

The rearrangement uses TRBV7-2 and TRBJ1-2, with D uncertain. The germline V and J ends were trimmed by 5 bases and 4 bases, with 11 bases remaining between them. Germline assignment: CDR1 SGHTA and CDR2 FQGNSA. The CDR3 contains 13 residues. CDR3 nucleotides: TGTGCCAGCAGCCCCCCCAGCCTCTATGGCTACACCTTC. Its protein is CASSPPSLYGYTF.

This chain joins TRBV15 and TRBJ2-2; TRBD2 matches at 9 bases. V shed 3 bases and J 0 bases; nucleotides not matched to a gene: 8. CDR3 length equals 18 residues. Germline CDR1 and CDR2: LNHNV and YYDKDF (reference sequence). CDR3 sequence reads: CATSRSLLAGANTGELFF. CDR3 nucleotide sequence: TGTGCCACCAGCAGGTCCCTCTTAGCGGGAGCGAACACCGGGGAGCTGTTTTTT.

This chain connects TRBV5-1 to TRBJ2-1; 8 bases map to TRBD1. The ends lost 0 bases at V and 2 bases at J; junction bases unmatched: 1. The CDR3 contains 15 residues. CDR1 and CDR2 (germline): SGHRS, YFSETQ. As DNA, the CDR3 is TGCGCCAGCAGCTTGGCAGGGGGCGCCTACAATGAGCAGTTCTTC. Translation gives CASSLAGGAYNEQFF.

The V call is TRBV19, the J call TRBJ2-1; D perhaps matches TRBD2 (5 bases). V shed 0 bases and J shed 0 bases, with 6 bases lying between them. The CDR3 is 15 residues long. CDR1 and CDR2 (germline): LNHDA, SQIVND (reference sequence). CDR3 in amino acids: CASSIEGSSYNEQFF. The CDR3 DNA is TGTGCCAGTAGTATAGAAGGGAGCTCCTACAATGAGCAGTTCTTC.

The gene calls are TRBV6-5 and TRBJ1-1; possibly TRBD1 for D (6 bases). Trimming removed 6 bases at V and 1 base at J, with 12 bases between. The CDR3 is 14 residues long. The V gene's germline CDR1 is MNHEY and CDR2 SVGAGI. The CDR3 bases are TGTGCCAGCAGAACACAGGGTAGGAACACTGAAGCTTTCTTT. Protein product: CASRTQGRNTEAFF.

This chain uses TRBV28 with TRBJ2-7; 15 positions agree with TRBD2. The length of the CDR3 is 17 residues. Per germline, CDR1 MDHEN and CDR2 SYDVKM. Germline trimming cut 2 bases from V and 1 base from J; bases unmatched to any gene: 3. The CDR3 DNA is TGTGCCAGCAGTTTAAGGGGACTAGCGGGAGGATCCTACGAGCAGTACTTC. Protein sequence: CASSLRGLAGGSYEQYF.